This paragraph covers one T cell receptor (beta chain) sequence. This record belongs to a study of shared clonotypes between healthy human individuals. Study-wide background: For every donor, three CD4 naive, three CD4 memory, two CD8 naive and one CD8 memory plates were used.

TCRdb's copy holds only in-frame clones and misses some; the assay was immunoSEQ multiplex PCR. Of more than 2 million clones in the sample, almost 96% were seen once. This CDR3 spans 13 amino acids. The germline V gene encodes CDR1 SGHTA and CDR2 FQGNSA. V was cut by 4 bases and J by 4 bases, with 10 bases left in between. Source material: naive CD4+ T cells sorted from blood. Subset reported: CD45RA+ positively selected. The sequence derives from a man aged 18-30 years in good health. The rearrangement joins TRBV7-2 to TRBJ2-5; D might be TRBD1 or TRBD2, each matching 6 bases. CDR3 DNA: TGTGCCAGCAGCTGGAGGGGGGTAGAGACCCAGTACTTC. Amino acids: CASSWRGVETQYF.